The rows below give T cell receptor beta chains drawn from one sample of a study of T cells after yellow fever vaccination. From the 5' RACE reads, TCRdb called clonotypes with MiXCR, one entry per CDR3 protein. The sample gives some 120,000 distinct CDR3 sequences, roughly 8.2% of which show up once; 40% is in the top ten. The sample in question was CD8+ T cells sorted from PBMCs, obtained on the day of the yellow fever booster vaccination. The receptor set was obtained from a man between 18 and 35 years old who received the YFV17D yellow fever vaccine. Each CDR3 is given with its conserved first and last residue. The D gene is left open where the match is weak. A clone size is listed for some rows: how often the clone was seen (once, few, many), or a class if it is expanded.

CAWSLAGGPGDTQYF | TGTGCCTGGAGTTTAGCGGGGGGGCCAGGAGATACGCAGTATTTT | TRBD2 | TRBJ2-3 | NA | TRBV30
CATSRLWTEQFF | TGTGCCACCAGCAGACTCTGGACAGAGCAGTTCTTC | NA | TRBJ2-1 | few | TRBV15
CASSWGLAGTQETQYF | TGTGCCAGCAGCTGGGGACTAGCGGGGACCCAAGAGACCCAGTACTTC | TRBD2 | TRBJ2-5 | few | TRBV7-6
CATSPWGNTEAFF | TGTGCCACCAGCCCCTGGGGGAACACTGAAGCTTTCTTT | NA | TRBJ1-1 | NA | TRBV15
CASTFSLLDTQYF | TGTGCCAGCACCTTCTCCCTCCTAGATACGCAGTATTTT | NA | TRBJ2-3 | NA | TRBV6-6
CASSVGGNYGYTF | TGTGCCAGCAGCGTAGGAGGTAACTATGGCTACACCTTC | NA | TRBJ1-2 | NA | TRBV9
CASRRGRYQETQYF | TGTGCCAGCCGAAGGGGGAGGTACCAAGAGACCCAGTACTTC | NA | TRBJ2-5 | few | TRBV12-3/TRBV12-4
CATSDSGTDNQPQHF | TGTGCCACCAGTGATTCAGGGACAGACAATCAGCCCCAGCATTTT | TRBD1 | TRBJ1-5 | NA | TRBV24-1
CASSSRTSGTDTQYF | TGTGCCAGCAGTTCGAGGACTAGCGGCACAGATACGCAGTATTTT | TRBD2 | TRBJ2-3 | NA | TRBV12-3/TRBV12-4
CASSFGLASGSTQYF | TGTGCCAGCAGCTTTGGGTTAGCCAGTGGGTCCACGCAGTATTTT | NA | TRBJ2-3 | many | TRBV7-3
CASSSTSLQSNEQFF | TGTGCCAGCAGTTCGACTAGCCTTCAGAGCAATGAGCAGTTCTTC | TRBD2 | TRBJ2-1 | NA | TRBV7-9
CASSPGGGSYEQYF | TGTGCCAGCAGCCCAGGGGGCGGCTCCTACGAGCAGTACTTC | TRBD1 | TRBJ2-7 | few | TRBV13
CASSDNRGNEQFF | TGTGCCAGCAGCGACAACAGGGGGAATGAGCAGTTCTTC | TRBD1 | TRBJ2-1 | few | TRBV7-2
CASSLEGYEQFF | TGTGCCAGCAGCTTAGAAGGGTATGAGCAGTTCTTC | NA | TRBJ2-1 | few | TRBV7-8
CASSPVDAWTQYF | TGTGCCAGCAGCCCCGTCGATGCTTGGACCCAGTACTTC | NA | TRBJ2-5 | NA | TRBV7-9